The 13 T cell receptor beta chains presented below share a single source sample, sequenced in a study of identical twins. TCRdb redid the calling of the 5' RACE reads with MiXCR, one entry per CDR3 protein. The sample shows some 600,000 distinct CDR3 sequences, just over 7% of them seen only once. The data were also submitted as part of a second study, on yellow fever vaccine responses in identical twins.

Sequencing used PBMCs. These receptors were obtained from a woman under 30 in good health.

This chain uses TRBV12-3 or TRBV12-4 with TRBJ2-2; no firm D call. The CDR3 loop spans 12 amino acids. V was shortened by 7 bases and J by 4 bases, with 7 bases between the two germline ends. The CDR3 coding sequence is TGTGCCAGCACCACAATCACCGGGGAGCTGTTTTTT. Its translation is CASTTITGELFF.

This clonotype was detected many times. V and J are TRBV7-9 and TRBJ2-1; D assignment may be TRBD1 or TRBD2 (5 bases each). This CDR3 region has 14 residues. Between the trimmed V and J ends, which lost 1 base and 9 bases, there was a span of 13 bases. Germline assignment: CDR1 SEHNR and CDR2 FQNEAQ (reference sequence). The CDR3: CASSLVLAQGEQFF. CDR3 in DNA: TGTGCCAGCAGCTTAGTTCTAGCTCAGGGTGAGCAGTTCTTC.

The J gene is TRBJ2-2, the V gene TRBV27; 7 bases line up with TRBD2. This CDR3 is 13 amino acids long. Germline V gene sequence: CDR1 MNHEY, CDR2 SMNVEV (reference sequence). Losses at the gene ends were 9 bases for V and 3 bases for J; bases not matched to a gene: 4. Here the CDR3 DNA reads TGTGCCAGTTACGGGGGGTACACCGGGGAGCTGTTTTTT. Translation: CASYGGYTGELFF.

This clonotype was observed at least ten times. The gene calls are TRBV29-1 and TRBJ1-1; D is perhaps TRBD1 (6 bases). This CDR3 contains 11 residues. Germline V gene sequence: CDR1 SQVTM, CDR2 ANQGSEA. Trimming shortened V by 3 bases and J by 10 bases, and 12 bases separated the two germline ends. In DNA form, the CDR3 reads TGCAGCGTTGATAGGGGGGGGATAGCTTTCTTT. It codes for CSVDRGGIAFF. The complete variable domain, with remaining parts taken from reference TRBV29-1 and TRBJ1-1, reads SAVISQKPSRDICQRGTSLTIQCQVDSQVTMMFWYRQQPGQSLTLIATANQGSEATYESGFVIDKFPISRPNLTFSTLTVSNMSPEDSSIYLCSVDRGGIAFFGQGTRLTVV.

This clonotype was counted between two and nine times. This rearrangement joins TRBV5-1 to TRBJ2-5, with TRBD2 as a possible D gene (8 bases). Per the germline V gene, CDR1 is SGHRS and CDR2 is YFSETQ. The CDR3 is 14 amino acids. V was pared by 7 bases and J by 2 bases, with 15 bases between. The CDR3 DNA reads as TGCGCCAGCCGGGGGGGGACAGAGCAAGAGACCCAGTACTTC. It is translated as CASRGGTEQETQYF.

This clonotype was seen a handful of times. This chain uses TRBV7-2 with TRBJ1-2; possible D gene TRBD1, 6 bases. From germline, CDR1 is SGHTA and CDR2 FQGNSA. CDR3 length: 15 amino acids. The germline V and J ends were trimmed by 5 bases and 7 bases, with 20 bases remaining between them. CDR3 DNA sequence: TGTGCCAGCAGCCCCAGTGGGGGGGGCGCGGGTGGCTACACCTTC. This codes for CASSPSGGGAGGYTF.

This chain connects TRBV6-5 to TRBJ2-3; the D is unclear. Germline V gene lookup returns CDR1 MNHEY and CDR2 SVGAGI. This CDR3 has 15 residues. Trimming took 0 bases from V and 1 from J, leaving 8 bases between them. The CDR3 nucleotides read TGTGCCAGCAGTTACTCGTGGCAGGGCACAGATACGCAGTATTTT. Its translation is CASSYSWQGTDTQYF.

This clonotype was picked up a small number of times. The chain couples TRBV11-2 to TRBJ2-1; 10 bases fit TRBD2. CDR1 SGHAT and CDR2 FQNNGV come from the germline V gene. The ends lost 0 bases at V and 6 bases at J; junction bases unmatched: 8. CDR3 size: 17 residues. Here the CDR3 reads CASSLDKRAGGGNEQFF. Written as DNA, the CDR3 is TGTGCCAGCAGCTTAGATAAAAGAGCGGGAGGGGGCAATGAGCAGTTCTTC.

Many counts were recorded for this clonotype. The chain carries TRBV15 and TRBJ1-2; perhaps TRBD1 as D (6 bases). The length of the CDR3 is 13 residues. Germline-derived CDR1 and CDR2 are LNHNV and YYDKDF (reference sequence). Trimming cost V 1 base and J 8 bases, with 11 bases left between them. The DNA of the CDR3 is TGTGCCACCAGCAGAGCCCAGGGGTCGGGCTACACCTTC. Protein product: CATSRAQGSGYTF.

The V call is TRBV10-3, the J call TRBJ1-1; D gene ambiguous. Trimming cost V 6 bases and J 0 bases, with 8 bases left between them. Germline V lookup: CDR1 ENHRY, CDR2 SYGVKD. The CDR3 loop spans 13 amino acids. The CDR3: CAIRVGVNTEAFF. CDR3 nucleotides: TGTGCCATCAGGGTCGGAGTGAACACTGAAGCTTTCTTT.

The V gene is TRBV10-3, the J gene TRBJ2-7; D is undetermined. Germline-derived CDR1 and CDR2 are ENHRY and SYGVKD. The CDR3 totals 14 residues. The V end was cut by 0 bases, the J end by 0 bases, with 6 bases between. This chain's CDR3 is CAISESLSSYEQYV. Here the CDR3 DNA reads TGTGCCATCAGTGAGTCCTTAAGCTCCTACGAGCAGTACGTC.

V usage is TRBV7-9 and J usage is TRBJ2-3; 11 nucleotides line up with TRBD1. This CDR3 is 15 amino acids long. From germline, CDR1 is SEHNR and CDR2 FQNEAQ (reference sequence). Trimming cost V 5 bases and J 2 bases; bases outside gene matches: 3. The CDR3 DNA follows: TGTGCCAGCAGCAGGGACAGGGGGAACACAGATACGCAGTATTTT. Protein sequence: CASSRDRGNTDTQYF.

This clonotype has just a few counts. The V gene is TRBV24-1, the J gene TRBJ2-2; tentatively, D is TRBD2 (6 bases). V gave up 4 bases and J gave up 4 bases, with 12 bases separating them. Germline CDR1 is KGHDR and CDR2 is SFDVKD. The CDR3 contains 15 residues. The CDR3 nucleotides are TGTGCCACCAGTGACCCGGGCGGGACCACCGGGGAGCTGTTTTTT. This encodes CATSDPGGTTGELFF.